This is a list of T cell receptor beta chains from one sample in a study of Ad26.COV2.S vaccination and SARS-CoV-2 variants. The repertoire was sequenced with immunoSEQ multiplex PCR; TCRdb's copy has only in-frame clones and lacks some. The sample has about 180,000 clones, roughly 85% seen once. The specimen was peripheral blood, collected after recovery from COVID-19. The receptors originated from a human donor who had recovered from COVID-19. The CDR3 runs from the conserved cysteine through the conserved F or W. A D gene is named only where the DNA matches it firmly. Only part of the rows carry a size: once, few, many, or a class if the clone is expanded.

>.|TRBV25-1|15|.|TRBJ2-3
TGTGCCAGCAGTGAATATTTGCAGGAGACAGATACGCAGTATTTT
CASSEYLQETDTQYF
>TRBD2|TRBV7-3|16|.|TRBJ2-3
TGTGCCAGCAGCTCCCCTAGCGGGAGTAGCACAGATACGCAGTATTTT
CASSSPSGSSTDTQYF
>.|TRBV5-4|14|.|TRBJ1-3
TGTGCCAGCAGCTTGGAGGGCTCTGGAAACACCATATATTTT
CASSLEGSGNTIYF
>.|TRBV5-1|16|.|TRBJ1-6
TGCGCCAGCAGCTTGGCAACAGGGAGGAATAATTCACCCCTCCACTTT
CASSLATGRNNSPLHF
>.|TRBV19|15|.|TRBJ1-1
TGTGCCAGTAGTATTCGGGGGTCCATGAACACTGAAGCTTTCTTT
CASSIRGSMNTEAFF
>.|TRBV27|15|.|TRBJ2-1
TGTGCCAGCAGTTTATCGATCAGGGGCTGGGGTGAGCAGTTCTTC
CASSLSIRGWGEQFF
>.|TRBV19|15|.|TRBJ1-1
TGTGCCAGTAGTATGCCGCCTAATTCGAACACTGAAGCTTTCTTT
CASSMPPNSNTEAFF
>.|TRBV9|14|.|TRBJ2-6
TGTGCCAGCAGCCCAGGCTCTGGGGCCAACGTCCTGACTTTC
CASSPGSGANVLTF
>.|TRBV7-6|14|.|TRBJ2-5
TGTGCCAGCAGCTTAAGAGGGGGGGTGGAGACCCAGTACTTC
CASSLRGGVETQYF
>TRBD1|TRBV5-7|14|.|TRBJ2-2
TGTGCCAGCAGCTGGGGACAGAAGGCCGGGGAGCTGTTTTTT
CASSWGQKAGELFF
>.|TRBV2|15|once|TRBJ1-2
TGTGCCAGCAGTATTGACAGGAAAGCTAACTATGGCTACACCTTC
CASSIDRKANYGYTF
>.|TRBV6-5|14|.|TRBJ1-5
TGTGCCAGCAGTCCCCGGGACAGCAATCAGCCCCAGCATTTT
CASSPRDSNQPQHF
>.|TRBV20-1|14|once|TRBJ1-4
TGCAGTGCTAGTATTGACAGCAATAATGAAAAACTGTTTTTT
CSASIDSNNEKLFF